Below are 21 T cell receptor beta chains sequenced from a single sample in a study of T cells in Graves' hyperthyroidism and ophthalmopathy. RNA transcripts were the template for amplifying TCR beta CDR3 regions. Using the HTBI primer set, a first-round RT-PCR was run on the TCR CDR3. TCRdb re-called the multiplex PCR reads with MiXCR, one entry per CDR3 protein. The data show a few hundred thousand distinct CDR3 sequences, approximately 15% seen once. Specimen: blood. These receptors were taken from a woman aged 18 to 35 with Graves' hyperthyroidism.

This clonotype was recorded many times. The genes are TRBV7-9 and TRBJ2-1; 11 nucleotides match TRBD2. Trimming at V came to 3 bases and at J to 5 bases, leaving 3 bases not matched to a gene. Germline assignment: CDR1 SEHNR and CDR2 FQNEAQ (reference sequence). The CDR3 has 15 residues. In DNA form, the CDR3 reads TGTGCCAGCAGCTTGGGACTAGCGGAGAACAATGAGCAGTTCTTC. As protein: CASSLGLAENNEQFF. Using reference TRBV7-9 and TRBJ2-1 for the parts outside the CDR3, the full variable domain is DTGVSQNPRHKITKRGQNVTFRCDPISEHNRLYWYRQTLGQGPEFLTYFQNEAQLEKSRLLSDRFSAERPKGSFSTLEIQRTEQGDSAMYLCASSLGLAENNEQFFGPGTRLTVL.

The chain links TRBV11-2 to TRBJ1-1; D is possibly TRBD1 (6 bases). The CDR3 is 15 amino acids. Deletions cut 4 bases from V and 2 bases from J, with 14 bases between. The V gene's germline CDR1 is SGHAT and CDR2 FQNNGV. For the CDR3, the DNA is TGTGCCAGCAGCTCACGCCCAGGGGAAAACACTGAAGCTTTCTTT. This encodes CASSSRPGENTEAFF.

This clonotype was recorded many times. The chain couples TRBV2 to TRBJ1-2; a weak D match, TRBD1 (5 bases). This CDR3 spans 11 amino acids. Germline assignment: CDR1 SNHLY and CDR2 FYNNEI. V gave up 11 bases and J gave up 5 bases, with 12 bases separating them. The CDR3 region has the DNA TGTGCCGGAGACGGGGGGTATGGCTACACCTTC. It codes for CAGDGGYGYTF.

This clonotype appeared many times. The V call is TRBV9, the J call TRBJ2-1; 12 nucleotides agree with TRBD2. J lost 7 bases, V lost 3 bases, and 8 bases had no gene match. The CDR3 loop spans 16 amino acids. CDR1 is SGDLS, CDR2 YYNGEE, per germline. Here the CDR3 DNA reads TGTGCCAGCAGCGGACCGACTAGCGGGAGCAGTAATGAGCAGTTCTTC. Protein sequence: CASSGPTSGSSNEQFF.

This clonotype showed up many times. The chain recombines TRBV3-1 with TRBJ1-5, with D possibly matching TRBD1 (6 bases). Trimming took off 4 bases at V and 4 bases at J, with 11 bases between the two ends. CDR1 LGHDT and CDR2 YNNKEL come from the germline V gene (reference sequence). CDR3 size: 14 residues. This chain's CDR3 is CASSPHRVNQPQHF. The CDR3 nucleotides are TGTGCCAGCAGCCCTCACAGGGTGAATCAGCCCCAGCATTTT.

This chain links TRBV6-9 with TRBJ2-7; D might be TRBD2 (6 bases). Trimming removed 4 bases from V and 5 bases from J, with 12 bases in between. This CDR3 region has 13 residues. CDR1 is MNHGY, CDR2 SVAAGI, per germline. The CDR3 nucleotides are TGTGCCAGCAGTTCTCGGGAGAGCGACGAGCAGTACTTC. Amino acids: CASSSRESDEQYF.

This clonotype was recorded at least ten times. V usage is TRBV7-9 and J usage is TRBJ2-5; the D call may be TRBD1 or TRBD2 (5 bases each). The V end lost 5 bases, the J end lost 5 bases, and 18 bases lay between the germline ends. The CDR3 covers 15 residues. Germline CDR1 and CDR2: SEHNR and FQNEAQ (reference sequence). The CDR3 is CASSPVMRGWETQYF. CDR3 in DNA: TGTGCCAGCAGCCCCGTAATGAGGGGCTGGGAGACCCAGTACTTC.

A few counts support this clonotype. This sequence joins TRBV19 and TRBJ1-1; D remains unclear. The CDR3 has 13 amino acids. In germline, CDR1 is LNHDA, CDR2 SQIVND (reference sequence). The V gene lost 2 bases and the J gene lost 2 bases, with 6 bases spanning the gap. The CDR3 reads CASSIQANTEAFF. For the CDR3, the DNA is TGTGCCAGTAGTATACAGGCCAACACTGAAGCTTTCTTT.

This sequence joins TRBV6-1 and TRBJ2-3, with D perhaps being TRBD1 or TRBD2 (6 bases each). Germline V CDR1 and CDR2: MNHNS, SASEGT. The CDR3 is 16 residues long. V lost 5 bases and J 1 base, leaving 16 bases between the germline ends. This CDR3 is CASSRNLGGRTDTQYF. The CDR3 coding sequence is TGTGCCAGCAGTAGGAACTTGGGGGGCCGCACAGATACGCAGTATTTT.

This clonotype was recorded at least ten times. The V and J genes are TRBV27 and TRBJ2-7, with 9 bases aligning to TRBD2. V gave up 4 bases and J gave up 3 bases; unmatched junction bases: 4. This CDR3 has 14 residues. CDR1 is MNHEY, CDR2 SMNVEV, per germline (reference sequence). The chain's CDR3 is CASSWTSAYYEQYF. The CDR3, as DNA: TGTGCCAGCAGTTGGACTAGCGCCTACTACGAGCAGTACTTC.

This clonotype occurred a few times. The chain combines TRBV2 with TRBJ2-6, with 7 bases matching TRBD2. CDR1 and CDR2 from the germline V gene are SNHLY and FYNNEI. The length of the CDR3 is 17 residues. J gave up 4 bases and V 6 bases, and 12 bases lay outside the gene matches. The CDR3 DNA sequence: TGTGCCAGCAGGCTGAACTGGATAGCGGGCGGGGCCAACGTCCTGACTTTC. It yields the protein CASRLNWIAGGANVLTF.

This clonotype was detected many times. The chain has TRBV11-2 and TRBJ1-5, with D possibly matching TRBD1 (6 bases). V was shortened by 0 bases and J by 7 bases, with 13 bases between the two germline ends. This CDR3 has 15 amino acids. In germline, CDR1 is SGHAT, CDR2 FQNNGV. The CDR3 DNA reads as TGTGCCAGCAGCTTAGACCGGGGGGCAGTCCAGCCCCAGCATTTT. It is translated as CASSLDRGAVQPQHF.

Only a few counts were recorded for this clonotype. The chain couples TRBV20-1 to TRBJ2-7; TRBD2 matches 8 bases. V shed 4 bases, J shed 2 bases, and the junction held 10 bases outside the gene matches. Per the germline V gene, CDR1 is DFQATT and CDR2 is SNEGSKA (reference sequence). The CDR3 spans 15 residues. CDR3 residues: CSANIPLTSAYEQYF. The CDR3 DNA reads TGCAGTGCTAACATCCCCCTGACTAGCGCCTACGAGCAGTACTTC.

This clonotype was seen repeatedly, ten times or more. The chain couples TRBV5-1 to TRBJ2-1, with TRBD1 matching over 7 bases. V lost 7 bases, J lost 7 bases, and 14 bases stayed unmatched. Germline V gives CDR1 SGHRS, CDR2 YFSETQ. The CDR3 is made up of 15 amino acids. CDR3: CASRGRDRRGNEQFF. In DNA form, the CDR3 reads TGCGCCAGCCGGGGTCGGGACAGAAGGGGGAATGAGCAGTTCTTC.

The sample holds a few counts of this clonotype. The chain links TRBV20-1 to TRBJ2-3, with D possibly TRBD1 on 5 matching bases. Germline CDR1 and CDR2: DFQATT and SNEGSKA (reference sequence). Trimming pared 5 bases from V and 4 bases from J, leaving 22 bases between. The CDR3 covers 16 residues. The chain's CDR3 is CSAPLSGLLRADTQYF. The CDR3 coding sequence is TGCAGTGCTCCGCTTTCAGGGTTGCTAAGAGCAGATACGCAGTATTTT.

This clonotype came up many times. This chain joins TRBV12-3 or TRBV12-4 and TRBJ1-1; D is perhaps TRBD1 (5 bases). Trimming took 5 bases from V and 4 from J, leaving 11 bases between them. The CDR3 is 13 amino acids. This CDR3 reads CASSPRTSTEAFF. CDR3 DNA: TGTGCCAGCAGTCCCCGGACATCCACTGAAGCTTTCTTT.

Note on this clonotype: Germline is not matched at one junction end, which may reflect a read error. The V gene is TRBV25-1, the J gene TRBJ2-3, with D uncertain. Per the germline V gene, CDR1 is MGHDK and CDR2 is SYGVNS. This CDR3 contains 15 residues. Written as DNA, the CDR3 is TGTGCCAGCGGTGAATTAGGAGTCTTGAGCGATACGCAGTATTTT. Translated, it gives CASGELGVLSDTQYF.

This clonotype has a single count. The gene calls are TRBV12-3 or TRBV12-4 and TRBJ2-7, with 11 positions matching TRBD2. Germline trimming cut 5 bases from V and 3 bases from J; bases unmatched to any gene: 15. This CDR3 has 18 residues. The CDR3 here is CASSLPASGRRWRYEQYF. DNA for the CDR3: TGTGCCAGCAGTCTCCCGGCTAGCGGGAGGAGATGGCGCTACGAGCAGTACTTC.

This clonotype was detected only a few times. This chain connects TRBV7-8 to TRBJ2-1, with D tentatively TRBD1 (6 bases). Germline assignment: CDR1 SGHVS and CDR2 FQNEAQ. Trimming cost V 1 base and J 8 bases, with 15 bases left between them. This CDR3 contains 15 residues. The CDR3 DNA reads TGTGCCAGCAGCTTAGTGGGCAGGGGTGTGGATGAGCAGTTCTTC. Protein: CASSLVGRGVDEQFF. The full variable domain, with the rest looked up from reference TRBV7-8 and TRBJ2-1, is GAGVSQSPRYKVAKRGQDVALRCDPISGHVSLFWYQQALGQGPEFLTYFQNEAQLDKSGLPSDRFFAERPEGSVSTLKIQRTQQEDSAVYLCASSLVGRGVDEQFFGPGTRLTVL.

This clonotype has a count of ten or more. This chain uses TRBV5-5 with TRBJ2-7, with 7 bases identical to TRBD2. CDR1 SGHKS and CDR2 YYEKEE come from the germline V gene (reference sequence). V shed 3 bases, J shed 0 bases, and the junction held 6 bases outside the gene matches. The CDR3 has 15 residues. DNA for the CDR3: TGTGCCAGCAGCTACGGGCGACTAGCCTCCTACGAGCAGTACGTC. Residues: CASSYGRLASYEQYV.

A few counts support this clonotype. The CDR3 here is CASSGQTHQETQYF. For the CDR3, the DNA is TGTGCCAGCAGTGGTCAAACTCACCAAGAGACCCAGTACTTC. J is TRBJ2-5 and V is TRBV6-1; no clear D. Between the trimmed V and J ends, which lost 4 bases and 0 bases, there was a span of 9 bases. The CDR3 is 14 residues long. The germline CDR1 and CDR2 sequences are MNHNS and SASEGT.